One T cell receptor beta chain is described in this entry. Original analysis: Researchers report that nucleated cell counts were estimated from reference gene primer amplification. Sequencing was performed with immunoSEQ multiplex PCR; in TCRdb, only in-frame clones are kept and a portion is missing. That table furnishes V, J and clone size, whereas the DNA furnished D and trimming. Counted here are more than 95,000 clones, roughly 90% occurring once; the ten biggest clones make up around 3.4%. This specimen belongs to a study of blood T cell repertoires in COVID-19. Study-level information: Researchers got acute and convalescent COVID-19 samples from the United States, Italy and Spain. PBMCs, B-cell-depleted T cells, or T cells provided the cDNA or gDNA that made up the material.

CDR1 is SGHAT and CDR2 is FQNNGV in the germline V gene. Trimming took 4 bases from V and 0 from J; bases not matched to a gene: 12. The CDR3 is 18 residues long. Sequencing was carried out using peripheral blood. J is TRBJ1-3 and V is TRBV11-2; 7 bases fit TRBD1. This TCR was recovered from an older woman with acute or convalescent COVID-19. Written as DNA, the CDR3 is TGTGCCAGCAGCTCAACGCCGGGACAGTTTTACTCTGGAAACACCATATATTTT. It is translated as CASSSTPGQFYSGNTIYF. The entire variable domain, with the rest obtained from reference TRBV11-2 and TRBJ1-3, is as follows: EAGVAQSPRYKIIEKRQSVAFWCNPISGHATLYWYQQILGQGPKLLIQFQNNGVVDDSQLPKDRFSAERLKGVDSTLKIQPAKLEDSAVYLCASSSTPGQFYSGNTIYFGEGSWLTVV.